This T cell receptor beta chain was sequenced in a study of Ad26.COV2.S vaccination and SARS-CoV-2 variants. Study-level background: This donor came from the COV1001 trial of Ad26.COV2.S. By the intramuscular route, Ad26.COV2.S was given once, or twice 56 days apart. Overall study results and limits: The analyses of TCR breadth and depth may have understated the size of total T cell responses. Vaccinees showed greater spike-specific TCR breadth than placebo recipients.

Germline assignment: CDR1 LNHDA and CDR2 SQIVND (reference sequence). The CDR3 has 14 residues. V lost 3 bases, J lost 4 bases, and 12 bases lay in between. Treatment defined: roughly 18 received Ad26.COV2.S at low or high dose, single or two shots; roughly 5 received placebo; per-sample allocation not given. Each sample was drawn 63 days after the first injection (of vaccine or placebo). As concerns this clone: Its antigen is still unknown.

Method: immunoSEQ multiplex PCR; TCRdb's copy keeps in-frame clones and lacks some. The sample shows hundreds of thousands of clones, 75% to 95% of them seen only once. The TCR sequence derives from a person aged 18-65 years who received the Ad26.COV2.S COVID-19 vaccine or a placebo. This chain connects TRBV19 to TRBJ1-1, with unresolved D. Material: peripheral blood, obtained in a trial of Ad26.COV2.S vaccine versus placebo. The CDR3 DNA follows: TGTGCCAGTAGTATCGGTATCCCGGGCACTGAAGCTTTCTTT. Its translation is CASSIGIPGTEAFF.